This T cell receptor (beta chain) was observed in a study of shared clonotypes between healthy human individuals. Overall study results and limits: In general, naive subsets displayed greater estimated richness than memory subsets did. Blood was the sole source, and tissue repertoires probably differ.

Details on this clone: The antigen remains undetermined.

The ends were cut back, 7 bases at V and 1 base at J, with 11 bases in the middle. Germline lookup yields CDR1 MNHNY and CDR2 SVGAGI (reference sequence). This CDR3 has 13 residues. The data were produced by immunoSEQ multiplex PCR, yet TCRdb's version contains in-frame clones alone and is incomplete. The table includes over a million clones, 98% detected once. The donors, healthy adults who were HIV-negative, had experienced no recent acute infections or vaccinations. The chain couples TRBV6-6 to TRBJ2-7; TRBD2 is a possible D gene (5 bases). The sequence derives from a man aged 25-45 years in good health. What was sequenced was naive CD4+ T cells sorted from blood. Subset denoted: CD45RA+ positively selected. CDR3 bases: TGTGCCAGCAAGGAGGTGCCATCCTACGAGCAGTACTTC. Encoded protein: CASKEVPSYEQYF.